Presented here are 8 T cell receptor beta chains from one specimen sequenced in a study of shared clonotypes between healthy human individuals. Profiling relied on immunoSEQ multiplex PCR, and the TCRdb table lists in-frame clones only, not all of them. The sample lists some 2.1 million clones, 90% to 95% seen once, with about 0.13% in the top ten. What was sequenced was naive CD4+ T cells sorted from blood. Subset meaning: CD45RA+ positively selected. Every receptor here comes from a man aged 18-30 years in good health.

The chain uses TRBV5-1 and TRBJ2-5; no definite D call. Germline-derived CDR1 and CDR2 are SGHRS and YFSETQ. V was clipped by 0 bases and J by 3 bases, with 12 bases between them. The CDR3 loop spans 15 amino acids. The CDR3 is CASSLERRRKETQYF. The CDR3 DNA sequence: TGCGCCAGCAGCTTGGAACGCCGGCGGAAAGAGACCCAGTACTTC.

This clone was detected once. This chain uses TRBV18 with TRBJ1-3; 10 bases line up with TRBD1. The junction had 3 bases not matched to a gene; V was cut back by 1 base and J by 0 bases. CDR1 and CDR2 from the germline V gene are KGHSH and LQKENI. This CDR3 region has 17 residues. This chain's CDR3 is CASSPLDRGSSGNTIYF. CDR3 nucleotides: TGTGCCAGCTCACCACTGGACAGGGGGAGCTCTGGAAACACCATATATTTT.

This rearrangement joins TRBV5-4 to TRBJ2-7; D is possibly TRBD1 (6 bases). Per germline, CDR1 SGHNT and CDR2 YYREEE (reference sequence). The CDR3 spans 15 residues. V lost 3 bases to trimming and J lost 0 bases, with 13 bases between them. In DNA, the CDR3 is TGTGCCAGCAGCTCAAACAGGGAGTTCTCCTACGAGCAGTACTTC. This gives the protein CASSSNREFSYEQYF.

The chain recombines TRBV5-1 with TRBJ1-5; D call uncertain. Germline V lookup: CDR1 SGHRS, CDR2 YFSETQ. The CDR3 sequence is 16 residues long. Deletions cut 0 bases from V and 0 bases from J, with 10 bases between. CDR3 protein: CASSLEGPASNQPQHF. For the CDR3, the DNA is TGCGCCAGCAGCTTGGAAGGGCCAGCTAGCAATCAGCCCCAGCATTTT.

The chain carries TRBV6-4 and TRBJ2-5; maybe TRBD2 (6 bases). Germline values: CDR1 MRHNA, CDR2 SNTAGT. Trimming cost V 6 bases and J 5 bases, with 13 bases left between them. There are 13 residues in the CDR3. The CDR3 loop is CASSPFRGETQYF. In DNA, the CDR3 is TGTGCCAGCAGCCCCTTCCGGGGGGAGACCCAGTACTTC.

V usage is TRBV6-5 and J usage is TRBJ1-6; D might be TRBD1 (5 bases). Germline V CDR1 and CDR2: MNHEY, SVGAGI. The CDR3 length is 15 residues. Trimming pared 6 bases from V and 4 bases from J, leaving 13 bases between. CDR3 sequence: CASRRDGIYNSPLHF. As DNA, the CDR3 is TGTGCCAGCAGGAGGGACGGGATATATAATTCACCCCTCCACTTT.

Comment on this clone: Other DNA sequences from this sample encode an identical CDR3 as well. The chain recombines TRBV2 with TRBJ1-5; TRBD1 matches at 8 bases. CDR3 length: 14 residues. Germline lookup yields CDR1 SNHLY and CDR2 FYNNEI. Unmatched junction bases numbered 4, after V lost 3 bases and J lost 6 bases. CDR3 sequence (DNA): TGTGCCAGCAGTGATGACAGGGGTGGTCAGCCCCAGCATTTT. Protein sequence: CASSDDRGGQPQHF. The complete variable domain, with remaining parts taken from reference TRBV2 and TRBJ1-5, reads EPEVTQTPSHQVTQMGQEVILRCVPISNHLYFYWYRQILGQKVEFLVSFYNNEISEKSEIFDDQFSVERPDGSNFTLKIRSTKLEDSAMYFCASSDDRGGQPQHFGDGTRLSIL.

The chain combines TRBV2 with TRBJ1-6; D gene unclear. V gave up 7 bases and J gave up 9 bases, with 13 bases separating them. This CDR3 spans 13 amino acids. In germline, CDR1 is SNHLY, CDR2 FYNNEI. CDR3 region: CASKGQAGSPLHF. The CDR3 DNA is TGTGCCAGCAAAGGGCAGGCCGGTTCACCCCTCCACTTT.